Each of the 24 T cell receptor beta chains below was sequenced from the same sample in a study of chemoradiotherapy in HPV16-positive cancers. Sequenced by immunoSEQ multiplex PCR; TCRdb stores in-frame clones only, minus some. The sample yields 3,500 to 5,000 clones, about 72% seen once. The sample in question was tumor tissue, obtained from a patient who underwent chemoradiotherapy. The receptors originated from a human donor with HPV-associated anogenital cancer.

The V gene is TRBV18, the J gene TRBJ2-7, with 7 bases aligning to TRBD1. There are 15 residues in the CDR3. Germline values: CDR1 KGHSH, CDR2 LQKENI. V shed 2 bases and J 1 base; nucleotides not matched to a gene: 5. This chain's CDR3 is CASSPSWDSSYEQYF. The DNA of the CDR3 is TGTGCCAGCTCACCATCCTGGGACAGTTCCTACGAGCAGTACTTC.

The V call is TRBV5-4, the J call TRBJ2-3; no clear D. The CDR3 spans 15 residues. V dropped 2 bases and J dropped 5 bases, with 15 bases sitting between them. Germline assignment: CDR1 SGHNT and CDR2 YYREEE (reference sequence). The CDR3 region is CASSFPALAEDTQYF. The CDR3 bases are TGTGCCAGCAGCTTTCCGGCGTTGGCTGAAGATACGCAGTATTTT.

The chain combines TRBV19 with TRBJ2-2; 11 nucleotides line up with TRBD1. Per germline, CDR1 LNHDA and CDR2 SQIVND (reference sequence). Trimming cost V 6 bases and J 4 bases; bases outside gene matches: 1. The length of the CDR3 is 14 residues. CDR3 in amino acids: CASRDRGRTGELFF. In nucleotides, the CDR3 is TGTGCCAGTAGGGACAGGGGGCGCACCGGGGAGCTGTTTTTT.

This chain links TRBV19 with TRBJ2-3, with 11 positions matching TRBD2. Trimming took 1 base from V and 2 from J; bases not matched to a gene: 5. From germline, CDR1 is LNHDA and CDR2 SQIVND (reference sequence). The CDR3 covers 17 residues. Here the CDR3 reads CASSIGLAGGPTDTQYF. The CDR3 nucleotides read TGTGCCAGTAGTATAGGTCTAGCGGGGGGACCCACAGATACGCAGTATTTT.

Sample share makes this clone large. The chain joins TRBV7-9 to TRBJ1-6; TRBD1 aligns across 7 bases. CDR1 SEHNR and CDR2 FQNEAQ come from the germline V gene (reference sequence). CDR3 length: 12 residues. V trimming: 5 bases; J trimming: 12 bases; junction bases outside the gene matches: 4. CDR3 nucleotides: TGTGCCAGCAGCCCAACAGGGGAACCCCTCCACTTT. Amino acids: CASSPTGEPLHF.

This clone came up a few times. This rearrangement joins TRBV6-5 to TRBJ1-3; unclear D gene. Germline CDR1 MNHEY, CDR2 SVGAGI. V gave up 0 bases and J gave up 2 bases, with 11 bases separating them. This CDR3 is built from 16 residues. The CDR3 nucleotides read TGTGCCAGCAGTTACTCGACCCTAACTGCTGGAAACACCATATATTTT. It codes for CASSYSTLTAGNTIYF.

V and J are TRBV11-2 and TRBJ1-1; 9 nucleotides agree with TRBD1. V was clipped by 6 bases and J by 0 bases; unmatched bases: 8. This CDR3 region has 16 residues. Germline values: CDR1 SGHAT, CDR2 FQNNGV. The CDR3 region has the DNA TGTGCCAGCAGTACAGGGGGCGTAAGGCTGAACACTGAAGCTTTCTTT. Translation: CASSTGGVRLNTEAFF.

The chain joins TRBV7-3 to TRBJ1-1, with a tentative D call TRBD1 (6 bases). The CDR3 contains 16 residues. The V gene lost 4 bases and the J gene lost 4 bases, with 19 bases spanning the gap. Germline V gene lookup returns CDR1 SGHTA and CDR2 FQGTGA. This chain's CDR3 is CASSSSGVGGSTEAFF. CDR3 in DNA: TGTGCCAGCAGCTCCTCAGGGGTGGGTGGTAGCACTGAAGCTTTCTTT.

The V call is TRBV7-2, the J call TRBJ1-6; no clear D. V was clipped by 1 base and J by 7 bases, with 2 bases between them. Germline V lookup: CDR1 SGHTA, CDR2 FQGNSA. The CDR3 has 12 residues. CDR3 amino acids: CASSLGNSPLHF. CDR3 bases: TGTGCCAGCAGCTTAGGGAATTCACCCCTCCACTTT.

Details on this clone: Within the sample, other DNA sequences also encode this same CDR3. The V and J genes are TRBV5-5 and TRBJ2-3, with TRBD2 identical over 7 bases. The V and J ends lost 1 base and 3 bases, in that order; junction bases with no gene match: 5. CDR1 is SGHKS and CDR2 is YYEKEE in the germline V gene (reference sequence). The CDR3 runs 15 residues. Written as DNA, the CDR3 is TGTGCCAGCAGCTTGAAACTAGCGAATACAGATACGCAGTATTTT. Its translation: CASSLKLANTDTQYF.

The chain employs TRBV2 and TRBJ1-1, with D maybe TRBD1 (5 bases). This CDR3 is built from 15 residues. The ends were cut back, 5 bases at V and 5 bases at J, with 18 bases in the middle. Germline CDR1 reads SNHLY; CDR2 reads FYNNEI. CDR3 region: CASSSERGLVTEAFF. In nucleotides, the CDR3 is TGTGCCAGCAGTTCCGAGCGGGGCTTGGTGACTGAAGCTTTCTTT.

In this sample, this clone turned up a few times. This chain connects TRBV12-5 to TRBJ1-5; D is unclear. The ends were cut back, 6 bases at V and 5 bases at J, with 11 bases in the middle. CDR1 and CDR2 from the germline V gene are LGHNT and FRNRAP. The CDR3 contains 13 residues. CDR3 coding DNA: TGTGCTAGTGGAATGACCCAATATCAGCCCCAGCATTTT. This encodes CASGMTQYQPQHF.

As for this clone: Its ends do not fully match the called genes, so a read error is possible. Other DNA sequences in this sample translate to the same CDR3. The V gene is TRBV5-1, the J gene TRBJ1-1, with 8 bases lining up with TRBD1. Germline V gene data show CDR1 as SGHRS and CDR2 as YFSETQ. The CDR3 length is 16 residues. Here the CDR3 reads CTSSSQAADRAPEAFF. The CDR3, as DNA: TGCACCAGCAGCTCTCAAGCCGCGGACAGGGCCCCTGAAGCTTTCTTT.

The CDR3 nucleotides are TGTGCCAGCAGCTTAGTAACCGTCCGTGTCTCCTACGAGCAGTACTTC. Translating it yields CASSLVTVRVSYEQYF. The genes are TRBV11-3 and TRBJ2-7; D is unclear. The CDR3 is 16 residues long. Germline CDR1 is SGHNT and CDR2 is YENEEA. The V and J ends lost 1 base and 0 bases respectively, with 13 bases between them.

The count of this clone is one. The V gene is TRBV27, the J gene TRBJ1-4; the match to TRBD1 covers 7 bases. Germline lookup yields CDR1 MNHEY and CDR2 SMNVEV (reference sequence). The CDR3 spans 14 residues. Germline trimming cut 2 bases from V and 4 bases from J; bases unmatched to any gene: 1. DNA of the CDR3: TGTGCCAGCAGTTTAAGGGGGCGTAATGAAAAACTGTTTTTT. The encoded protein is CASSLRGRNEKLFF.

In regard to this clone: This same CDR3 is encoded by further DNA sequences in the sample. J is TRBJ2-5 and V is TRBV5-4; 7 nucleotides match TRBD2. Trimming took 4 bases from V and 1 from J; bases not matched to a gene: 4. The CDR3 sequence is 14 residues long. CDR1 SGHNT and CDR2 YYREEE come from the germline V gene (reference sequence). The CDR3 here is CASSPTGGQETQYF. The CDR3 DNA follows: TGTGCCAGCAGCCCGACGGGAGGCCAAGAGACCCAGTACTTC.

The V call is TRBV7-9, the J call TRBJ2-7; 9 nucleotides agree with TRBD1. The length of the CDR3 is 15 residues. J gave up 2 bases and V 5 bases, and 7 bases lay outside the gene matches. Germline lookup yields CDR1 SEHNR and CDR2 FQNEAQ (reference sequence). In DNA, the CDR3 is TGTGCCAGCAGCCCTCTCCGGGACAGGGCCTACGAGCAGTACTTC. Protein product: CASSPLRDRAYEQYF.

The chain uses TRBV7-3 and TRBJ1-5; D is possibly TRBD1 (5 bases). Trimming took off 6 bases at V and 5 bases at J, with 8 bases between the two ends. From germline, CDR1 is SGHTA and CDR2 FQGTGA. This CDR3 is 12 amino acids long. CDR3 region: CASRWGDQPQHF. The CDR3 DNA is TGTGCCAGCAGGTGGGGGGATCAGCCCCAGCATTTT.

The chain couples TRBV12-5 to TRBJ1-5, with a weak D call TRBD1 (5 bases). The CDR3 has 14 residues. Germline V gene lookup returns CDR1 LGHNT and CDR2 FRNRAP. The germline V and J ends were trimmed by 1 base and 1 base, with 5 bases remaining between them. For the CDR3, the DNA is TGTGCTAGTGGTTTGGGGGGGAGCAATCAGCCCCAGCATTTT. Translating it yields CASGLGGSNQPQHF.

This clone has a handful of counts. V gene TRBV18 combines with J gene TRBJ2-7, with D unclear. Trimming left V 4 bases short and J 7 bases short, with 14 bases between. CDR3 length: 13 residues. CDR1 and CDR2 from the germline V gene are KGHSH and LQKENI. The CDR3 here is CASSRETGWEQYF. CDR3 bases: TGTGCCAGCTCACGAGAGACGGGCTGGGAGCAGTACTTC.

The V gene is TRBV6-1, the J gene TRBJ2-1, with D maybe TRBD1 (7 bases). The CDR3 spans 14 residues. Germline CDR1 reads MNHNS; CDR2 reads SASEGT. The germline V and J ends were trimmed by 3 bases and 9 bases, with 15 bases remaining between them. The CDR3 DNA sequence: TGTGCCAGCAGTGAGAGGCCCCAGGGGGGTGAGCAGTTCTTC. It codes for CASSERPQGGEQFF.

The chain is built from TRBV5-1 and TRBJ1-4, with a possible D match to TRBD1 (5 bases). The germline V and J ends were trimmed by 10 bases and 5 bases, with 18 bases remaining between them. Germline V lookup: CDR1 SGHRS, CDR2 YFSETQ. CDR3 length equals 14 residues. In DNA form, the CDR3 reads TGCGCCCCTCTCGTAGGGAGACAGAATGAAAAACTGTTTTTT. It yields the protein CAPLVGRQNEKLFF.

The chain recombines TRBV5-4 with TRBJ1-2, with 7 bases that match TRBD1. J gave up 4 bases and V 4 bases, and 13 bases lay outside the gene matches. The CDR3 loop spans 16 amino acids. From germline, CDR1 is SGHNT and CDR2 YYREEE (reference sequence). The CDR3 bases are TGTGCCAGCAGCCCTACCCCGGGACAGCTAACCTATGGCTACACCTTC. Encoded protein: CASSPTPGQLTYGYTF. The variable domain in full, with the rest retrieved from reference TRBV5-4 and TRBJ1-2, is ETGVTQSPTHLIKTRGQQVTLRCSSQSGHNTVSWYQQALGQGPQFIFQYYREEENGRGNFPPRFSGLQFPNYSSELNVNALELDDSALYLCASSPTPGQLTYGYTFGSGTRLTVV.

This sequence joins TRBV29-1 and TRBJ1-6; tentative D call: TRBD1 (6 bases). V was cut by 5 bases and J by 7 bases, with 18 bases left in between. Germline V CDR1 and CDR2: SQVTM, ANQGSEA. This CDR3 region has 15 residues. The CDR3 is CSVWEGGVGNSPLHF. In DNA, the CDR3 is TGCAGCGTTTGGGAGGGGGGGGTAGGGAATTCACCCCTCCACTTT.